One and the same sample provided the 21 T cell receptor beta chains below, sequenced in a study of spatial heterogeneity in lung cancer. Time point denoted: blood at routine non-recurrence follow-up after resection. Tumor, nontumor lung or frozen PBMC supplied whole RNA that was sequenced unsorted. TCRdb reanalysed the 5' RACE reads using MiXCR and keeps one entry per CDR3 protein. The table lists roughly 120,000 distinct CDR3 sequences, 9.5% to 15% of them singletons. The specimen was PBMCs, collected at follow-up. The receptor source for this set is a male donor with early-stage non-small cell lung cancer.

There are a few counts of this clonotype. As DNA, the CDR3 is TGTGCCAGCAATTCAATCTTTAGCACAGATACGCAGTATTTT. It yields the protein CASNSIFSTDTQYF. V and J are TRBV6-5 and TRBJ2-3; D is unclear. Trimming removed 7 bases at V and 0 bases at J, with 11 bases between. Looked up from germline, CDR1 is MNHEY and CDR2 is SVGAGI. The CDR3 consists of 14 residues.

The V and J genes are TRBV6-6 and TRBJ2-6; no clear D. CDR1 and CDR2 from the germline V gene are MNHNY and SVGAGI (reference sequence). This CDR3 is 14 amino acids long. Trimming pared 6 bases from V and 0 bases from J, leaving 6 bases between. CDR3 nucleotides: TGTGCCAGCAGAGACCACTCTGGGGCCAACGTCCTGACTTTC. Translating gives CASRDHSGANVLTF.

The chain employs TRBV18 and TRBJ2-7, with D perhaps TRBD2 (6 bases). V was clipped by 3 bases and J by 4 bases, with 16 bases between them. Per germline, CDR1 KGHSH and CDR2 LQKENI. CDR3 size: 15 residues. CDR3: CASSPQGGNGYEQYF. CDR3 sequence (DNA): TGTGCCAGCTCACCCCAGGGAGGTAACGGTTACGAGCAGTACTTC.

The V gene is TRBV29-1, the J gene TRBJ2-2; D not certain. This CDR3 region has 12 residues. V gave up 3 bases and J gave up 1 base, with 3 bases separating them. CDR1 and CDR2 from the germline V gene are SQVTM and ANQGSEA. As DNA, the CDR3 is TGCAGCGTTGATGAGAACACCGGGGAGCTGTTTTTT. It is translated as CSVDENTGELFF.

The table lists this clonotype with a few counts. The chain recombines TRBV20-1 with TRBJ1-4, with D tentatively TRBD1 (6 bases). V dropped 1 base and J dropped 3 bases, with 15 bases sitting between them. From germline, CDR1 is DFQATT and CDR2 SNEGSKA (reference sequence). This CDR3 region has 16 residues. The CDR3 DNA reads as TGCAGTGCTAGAGCAGGGGCAGGACGGGCTAATGAAAAACTGTTTTTT. The encoded protein is CSARAGAGRANEKLFF.

This clonotype was seen many times. The DNA for the CDR3 is TGTGCCAGCAGCCCCCACTCGGGGGACTACGAGCAGTACTTC. Protein: CASSPHSGDYEQYF. The chain joins TRBV9 to TRBJ2-7; D possibly corresponds to TRBD2 (6 bases). The V end lost 4 bases, the J end lost 3 bases, and 14 bases lay between the germline ends. Germline V CDR1 and CDR2: SGDLS, YYNGEE. This CDR3 contains 14 residues. Supplemented by reference TRBV9 and TRBJ2-7, the full variable domain reads DSGVTQTPKHLITATGQRVTLRCSPRSGDLSVYWYQQSLDQGLQFLIQYYNGEERAKGNILERFSAQQFPDLHSELNLSSLELGDSALYFCASSPHSGDYEQYFGPGTRLTVT.

This clonotype was seen many times. The V call is TRBV7-9, the J call TRBJ2-1, with TRBD1 matching over 8 bases. Germline-derived CDR1 and CDR2 are SEHNR and FQNEAQ (reference sequence). After removal of 5 bases from V and 8 bases from J, the junction contained 11 bases not matched to a gene. There are 15 residues in the CDR3. CDR3 in DNA: TGTGCCAGCAGCCCCGGGACAGGTGTTTTTGATGAGCAGTTCTTC. Protein product: CASSPGTGVFDEQFF.

This clonotype was seen a handful of times. Its ends do not fully match the called genes, so a read error is possible. The V gene is TRBV7-9, the J gene TRBJ2-3; no reliable D call. CDR3 length: 13 residues. Germline CDR1 SEHNR, CDR2 FQNEAQ (reference sequence). The CDR3 nucleotides are TGTGCCAGCATCCCCTTAGGGATCGAAATCCACCGGTTT. Its translation: CASIPLGIEIHRF.

This clonotype showed up many times. CDR3 nucleotide sequence: TGTGCCAGCAGTCCCCCCGGGAACACAGATACGCAGTATTTT. Translation gives CASSPPGNTDTQYF. The V gene is TRBV28, the J gene TRBJ2-3; possibly TRBD2 for D (5 bases). The germline V and J ends were trimmed by 5 bases and 2 bases, with 11 bases remaining between them. Germline CDR1 and CDR2: MDHEN and SYDVKM. This CDR3 is built from 14 residues.

This chain uses TRBV28 with TRBJ1-5; 10 bases fit TRBD1. CDR3 length: 14 residues. CDR1 and CDR2 from the germline V gene are MDHEN and SYDVKM. J was trimmed by 5 bases and V by 6 bases; bases with no gene match: 4. The CDR3 reads CASSPGQGYQPQHF. CDR3 DNA: TGTGCCAGCAGCCCGGGACAGGGGTATCAGCCCCAGCATTTT.

V is TRBV7-9 and J is TRBJ2-2; the match to TRBD1 covers 7 bases. The J segment lost 1 base and the V segment lost 4 bases, leaving 6 bases of the junction unmatched. The CDR3 totals 16 residues. From germline, CDR1 is SEHNR and CDR2 FQNEAQ (reference sequence). CDR3 protein: CASSSLDRLNTGELFF. The CDR3 coding sequence is TGTGCCAGCAGCTCACTGGACAGGTTGAACACCGGGGAGCTGTTTTTT.

The chain uses TRBV9 and TRBJ2-7, with 10 bases aligning to TRBD2. This CDR3 has 14 residues. Germline trimming cut 5 bases from V and 4 bases from J; bases unmatched to any gene: 6. Germline V lookup: CDR1 SGDLS, CDR2 YYNGEE. The CDR3 sequence is CASSFGLAEYEQYF. DNA of the CDR3: TGTGCCAGCAGTTTTGGACTAGCGGAGTACGAGCAGTACTTC.

This clonotype was seen at least ten times. This chain's CDR3 is CSARGLVNEQFF. The CDR3, as DNA: TGCAGTGCTCGTGGACTAGTGAATGAGCAGTTCTTC. The V call is TRBV20-1, the J call TRBJ2-1; the match to TRBD2 covers 7 bases. The CDR3 consists of 12 residues. Trimming removed 5 bases from V and 7 bases from J; junction bases left unmatched: 5. Germline CDR1 DFQATT, CDR2 SNEGSKA (reference sequence).

This clonotype was observed many times. This rearrangement joins TRBV6-5 to TRBJ1-2; 8 positions agree with TRBD1. The V segment lost 5 bases and the J segment 4 bases; nucleotides outside the gene matches: 6. The CDR3 is made up of 14 amino acids. Germline V gene sequence: CDR1 MNHEY, CDR2 SVGAGI. DNA for the CDR3: TGTGCCAGCAGTATAGACAGGGGCGGCTATGGCTACACCTTC. Its protein is CASSIDRGGYGYTF.

This clonotype was observed a few times. This chain links TRBV11-2 with TRBJ2-1; weak D call: TRBD1 (6 bases). The V gene's germline CDR1 is SGHAT and CDR2 FQNNGV. V lost 6 bases and J 3 bases, leaving 18 bases between the germline ends. This CDR3 is 16 amino acids long. The CDR3 sequence: CASRRIRGPSYNEQFF. CDR3 bases: TGTGCCAGCAGGCGTATCAGGGGTCCGAGCTACAATGAGCAGTTCTTC. Filled out from reference TRBV11-2 and TRBJ2-1, the complete variable domain reads EAGVAQSPRYKIIEKRQSVAFWCNPISGHATLYWYQQILGQGPKLLIQFQNNGVVDDSQLPKDRFSAERLKGVDSTLKIQPAKLEDSAVYLCASRRIRGPSYNEQFFGPGTRLTVL.

This clonotype came up a few times. This chain uses TRBV5-1 with TRBJ1-2, with D hard to call. Germline CDR1 is SGHRS and CDR2 is YFSETQ. Trimming removed 0 bases from V and 4 bases from J, with 10 bases in between. This CDR3 region has 14 residues. This CDR3 is CASSLGSEIYGYTF. DNA of the CDR3: TGCGCCAGCAGCTTGGGCAGCGAAATCTATGGCTACACCTTC.

The rearrangement uses TRBV7-9 and TRBJ2-7, with 8 positions matching TRBD1. The CDR3 has 14 amino acids. Germline assignment: CDR1 SEHNR and CDR2 FQNEAQ (reference sequence). Trimming at V came to 6 bases and at J to 1 base, leaving 5 bases not matched to a gene. CDR3 amino acids: CASRTGTGSYEQYF. CDR3 sequence (DNA): TGTGCCAGCAGAACCGGGACAGGTTCCTACGAGCAGTACTTC.

The sample holds many counts of this clonotype. The chain joins TRBV20-1 to TRBJ2-2; TRBD1 matches at 10 bases. V lost 0 bases, J lost 6 bases, and 1 base stayed unmatched. The CDR3 loop spans 14 amino acids. Looked up from germline, CDR1 is DFQATT and CDR2 is SNEGSKA (reference sequence). CDR3 bases: TGCAGTGCTAGAGAGGGGACAGGGGCCGGGGAGCTGTTTTTT. This encodes CSAREGTGAGELFF.

This clonotype was seen more than once but under ten times. The CDR3, as DNA: TGCAGTGCTAGAGCGGACAGGGAATGGGGACAGCCCCAGCATTTT. This translates into CSARADREWGQPQHF. This rearrangement joins TRBV20-1 to TRBJ1-5; 8 bases fit TRBD1. V was clipped by 1 base and J by 7 bases; unmatched bases: 9. The CDR3 consists of 15 residues. Germline V gene sequence: CDR1 DFQATT, CDR2 SNEGSKA (reference sequence).

This clonotype was counted only a few times. The gene calls are TRBV29-1 and TRBJ2-7, with 11 bases that match TRBD2. Per the germline V gene, CDR1 is SQVTM and CDR2 is ANQGSEA. The CDR3 totals 13 residues. J was trimmed by 4 bases and V by 4 bases; bases with no gene match: 3. CDR3 in amino acids: CSVGTSGLYEQYF. The CDR3 bases are TGCAGCGTTGGGACTAGCGGGCTTTACGAGCAGTACTTC.

This clonotype was seen repeatedly, ten times or more. The gene calls are TRBV5-4 and TRBJ2-2, with D perhaps assigned TRBD1 or TRBD2 (5 bases each). Trimming pared 2 bases from V and 0 bases from J, leaving 11 bases between. CDR1 is SGHNT and CDR2 is YYREEE in the germline V gene (reference sequence). The CDR3 sequence is 16 residues long. The CDR3 DNA is TGTGCCAGCAGCTTAGCCGGGACGACGAACACCGGGGAGCTGTTTTTT. This codes for CASSLAGTTNTGELFF.